The clone carrying this T cell receptor beta chain was observed a handful of times. The antigen is not known. The sample comes from a study of T cells in Graves' hyperthyroidism and ophthalmopathy. The authors took PBMCs from 9.5 to 10 ml fresh peripheral blood. Germline lookup yields CDR1 SGHTS and CDR2 YDEGEE. The CDR3 has 15 amino acids. V lost 4 bases and J lost 2; bases outside the gene matches: 5. Amplification yielded TCR beta CDR3 regions, with RNA transcripts as the source. First-round RT-PCR with HTBI primers amplified the TCR CDR3 region. MiXCR, run by TCRdb on the multiplex PCR reads, gives a single entry per CDR3 protein. The data hold 600,000 to 900,000 distinct CDR3 sequences, with 16% observed a single time. General observations from the study: The model anticipated ophthalmopathy a median around six months pre-onset.

What was sequenced was blood. The receptor was derived from a man aged 18 to 30 with Graves' hyperthyroidism. V and J are TRBV5-8 and TRBJ2-3; 9 nucleotides line up with TRBD1. This chain's CDR3 is CASSPRQGDTDTQYF. The CDR3 region has the DNA TGTGCCAGCAGCCCCCGACAGGGGGACACAGATACGCAGTATTTT.